Listed below are T cell receptor beta chains from one sample, sequenced in a study of cytomegalovirus exposure and HLA in healthy donors. The repertoire was sequenced with immunoSEQ multiplex PCR; TCRdb's copy has only in-frame clones and lacks some. This table holds about 110,000 clones, about 80% found once. Material: PBMCs. Receptors originate from a woman between 45 and 60 years old in good health and CMV-seropositive. Both conserved end residues are part of each CDR3. Fields, in order: V gene, D gene, clone size, J gene, CDR3 DNA, CDR3 protein. A D gene is named only where the DNA matches it firmly. Clone sizes are given selectively: once, few, many, or a class where the clone is expanded.

V gene: TRBV2
D gene: -
clone size: few
J gene: TRBJ2-4
CDR3 DNA: TGTGCCAGCAGTGAGCGCCTAGCCAAAAACATTCAGTACTTC
CDR3 protein: CASSERLAKNIQYF

V gene: TRBV4-3
D gene: -
clone size: -
J gene: TRBJ1-2
CDR3 DNA: TGCGCCAGCAGCCAAGATTACGGACAGAACTATGGCTACACCTTC
CDR3 protein: CASSQDYGQNYGYTF

V gene: TRBV6-5
D gene: -
clone size: -
J gene: TRBJ2-5
CDR3 DNA: TGTGCCAGCAGCCCCGTCAGGATCCAAGAGACCCAGTACTTC
CDR3 protein: CASSPVRIQETQYF

V gene: TRBV7-2
D gene: TRBD1
clone size: -
J gene: TRBJ2-5
CDR3 DNA: TGTGCCAGCAGCACCCTGACAGGGGAAGAGACCCAGTACTTC
CDR3 protein: CASSTLTGEETQYF

V gene: TRBV5-1
D gene: -
clone size: -
J gene: TRBJ1-1
CDR3 DNA: TGCGCCAGCAGCGCGGCAGGGGCCCGGAACACTGAAGCTTTCTTT
CDR3 protein: CASSAAGARNTEAFF

V gene: TRBV7-2
D gene: -
clone size: -
J gene: TRBJ2-5
CDR3 DNA: TGTGCCAGCAGCCCGTGGGGGGAGGAGACCCAGTACTTC
CDR3 protein: CASSPWGEETQYF

V gene: TRBV27
D gene: TRBD1
clone size: -
J gene: TRBJ1-4
CDR3 DNA: TGTGCCAGCGGGGCCCTCGGGACAGGGGTATCGGGAAAACTGTTTTTT
CDR3 protein: CASGALGTGVSGKLFF

V gene: TRBV9
D gene: TRBD1
clone size: -
J gene: TRBJ1-1
CDR3 DNA: TGTGCCAGCAGCGTAGCTGGGACAGACCTTTCTGCTTTCTTT
CDR3 protein: CASSVAGTDLSAFF

V gene: TRBV2
D gene: TRBD2
clone size: -
J gene: TRBJ2-1
CDR3 DNA: TGTGCCAGCAGAATACCGGGACTATCCTACAATGAGCAGTTCTTC
CDR3 protein: CASRIPGLSYNEQFF

V gene: TRBV28
D gene: TRBD1
clone size: -
J gene: TRBJ1-5
CDR3 DNA: TGTGCCAGCAGTTTATGGTCCCGGAGGGGGCGAAGGGATCAGCCCCAGCATTTT
CDR3 protein: CASSLWSRRGRRDQPQHF

V gene: TRBV5-8
D gene: -
clone size: -
J gene: TRBJ1-5
CDR3 DNA: TGTGCCAGCAGCACCCGTGGGGGCGGCAATCAGCCCCAGCATTTT
CDR3 protein: CASSTRGGGNQPQHF

V gene: TRBV7-3
D gene: TRBD1
clone size: once
J gene: TRBJ1-5
CDR3 DNA: TGTGCCAGCAGCTTGGCAGGGGGCATTCAGCCCCAGCATTTT
CDR3 protein: CASSLAGGIQPQHF

V gene: TRBV6-5
D gene: -
clone size: once
J gene: TRBJ2-7
CDR3 DNA: TGTGCCAGCAGTTACTCGAATGGGCGGGGTACCTCCGAGCAGTACTTC
CDR3 protein: CASSYSNGRGTSEQYF

V gene: TRBV10-3
D gene: TRBD2
clone size: -
J gene: TRBJ2-7
CDR3 DNA: TGTGCCAGCGGACTAGCGGGAGAGTACGAGCAGTACTTC
CDR3 protein: CASGLAGEYEQYF

V gene: TRBV11-1
D gene: -
clone size: -
J gene: TRBJ2-7
CDR3 DNA: TGTGCCAGCAGCCTAGGGCCGTCCTACGAGCAGTACTTC
CDR3 protein: CASSLGPSYEQYF

V gene: TRBV27
D gene: TRBD2
clone size: -
J gene: TRBJ2-7
CDR3 DNA: TGTGCCAGCAGTGCCCCGGGACTAGCTGGGTACGAGCAGTACTTC
CDR3 protein: CASSAPGLAGYEQYF

V gene: TRBV7-9
D gene: -
clone size: -
J gene: TRBJ2-7
CDR3 DNA: TGTGCCAGCAGCTTCGGACTCCCCTACGAGCAGTACTTC
CDR3 protein: CASSFGLPYEQYF

V gene: TRBV5-4
D gene: TRBD2
clone size: -
J gene: TRBJ2-2
CDR3 DNA: TGTGCCAGCAGCTTCGCAGCGGGAGGGGTAGTTACCGGGGAGCTGTTTTTT
CDR3 protein: CASSFAAGGVVTGELFF

V gene: TRBV6-6
D gene: TRBD2
clone size: few
J gene: TRBJ2-5
CDR3 DNA: TGTGCCAGCAGTTACGGGGGGGGACAAGAGACCCAGTACTTC
CDR3 protein: CASSYGGGQETQYF

V gene: TRBV7-7
D gene: -
clone size: -
J gene: TRBJ2-2
CDR3 DNA: TGTGCTAGCAGCGGCCCCCGGGGCACCGGGGAGCTGTTTTTT
CDR3 protein: CASSGPRGTGELFF

V gene: TRBV7-2
D gene: -
clone size: many
J gene: TRBJ1-1
CDR3 DNA: TGTGCCAGCAGCTTCAGAACAGCAAACACTGAAGCTTTCTTT
CDR3 protein: CASSFRTANTEAFF

V gene: TRBV2
D gene: -
clone size: -
J gene: TRBJ2-7
CDR3 DNA: TGTGCCAGCAAGAGGTTCTCCTACGAGCAGTACTTC
CDR3 protein: CASKRFSYEQYF

V gene: TRBV5-1
D gene: TRBD1
clone size: once
J gene: TRBJ2-3
CDR3 DNA: TGCGCCAGCAGCTTGACGACAGGGGGCCCAGATACGCAGTATTTT
CDR3 protein: CASSLTTGGPDTQYF

V gene: TRBV7-8
D gene: TRBD2
clone size: once
J gene: TRBJ2-1
CDR3 DNA: TGTGCCAGCAGCCTGGGACTAGCGGTCTACAATGAGCAGTTCTTC
CDR3 protein: CASSLGLAVYNEQFF

V gene: TRBV6-1
D gene: TRBD1
clone size: -
J gene: TRBJ2-3
CDR3 DNA: TGTGCCGGAGCGGACAGGGGGCGAGTAGATACGCAGTATTTT
CDR3 protein: CAGADRGRVDTQYF

V gene: TRBV7-6
D gene: TRBD1
clone size: -
J gene: TRBJ1-6
CDR3 DNA: TGTGCCAGCAGCTTAGTGGGACAGGGTAATTCACCCCTCCACTTT
CDR3 protein: CASSLVGQGNSPLHF

V gene: TRBV7-2
D gene: -
clone size: -
J gene: TRBJ2-1
CDR3 DNA: TGTGCCAGCAGCTTGCAGGGTAACAATGAGCAGTTCTTC
CDR3 protein: CASSLQGNNEQFF

V gene: TRBV2
D gene: TRBD1
clone size: -
J gene: TRBJ1-5
CDR3 DNA: TGTGCCAGCAGCGCGACAGGGTTTGACAATCAGCCCCAGCATTTT
CDR3 protein: CASSATGFDNQPQHF

V gene: TRBV7-2
D gene: -
clone size: -
J gene: TRBJ2-2
CDR3 DNA: TGTGCCAGCAGCCAAAACCCGGCGAACACCGGGGAGCTGTTTTTT
CDR3 protein: CASSQNPANTGELFF

V gene: TRBV5-4
D gene: -
clone size: -
J gene: TRBJ1-6
CDR3 DNA: TGTGCCAGCAGCTTACGACAGAGCTCCTATAATTCACCCCTCCACTTT
CDR3 protein: CASSLRQSSYNSPLHF

V gene: TRBV10-2
D gene: TRBD2
clone size: -
J gene: TRBJ2-1
CDR3 DNA: TGCGCCAGCAGTGGACTAGCGGGGTTGAATGAGCAGTTCTTC
CDR3 protein: CASSGLAGLNEQFF

V gene: TRBV6-5
D gene: -
clone size: -
J gene: TRBJ1-4
CDR3 DNA: TGTGCCAGCAGTTACTCCTTGACAGGAGAAAAACTGTTTTTT
CDR3 protein: CASSYSLTGEKLFF

V gene: TRBV19
D gene: -
clone size: -
J gene: TRBJ1-2
CDR3 DNA: TGTGCCAGTAGTATAGGCGCAGGTAACTATGGCTACACCTTC
CDR3 protein: CASSIGAGNYGYTF

V gene: TRBV7-2
D gene: TRBD1
clone size: -
J gene: TRBJ1-2
CDR3 DNA: TGTGCCAGCAGCCCAGGACAGGGATCGGGTGGCTACACCTTC
CDR3 protein: CASSPGQGSGGYTF

V gene: TRBV4-1
D gene: TRBD2
clone size: -
J gene: TRBJ2-3
CDR3 DNA: TGCGCCAGCAGCCAAGATCGGGGTCTAGCGGGCACAGATACGCAGTATTTT
CDR3 protein: CASSQDRGLAGTDTQYF

V gene: TRBV6-1
D gene: -
clone size: -
J gene: TRBJ2-3
CDR3 DNA: TGTGCCAGCAGGGTACTTGGGAGAACAAATACGCAGTATTTT
CDR3 protein: CASRVLGRTNTQYF

V gene: TRBV5-1
D gene: TRBD1
clone size: -
J gene: TRBJ2-7
CDR3 DNA: TGCGCCAGCGGTAGGGACAGCAGCTCCTACGAGCAGTACTTC
CDR3 protein: CASGRDSSSYEQYF

V gene: TRBV5-4
D gene: -
clone size: -
J gene: TRBJ2-7
CDR3 DNA: TGTGCCAGCAGCTTAACTGGCGCCGGACTCTCCTACGAGCAGTACTTC
CDR3 protein: CASSLTGAGLSYEQYF

V gene: TRBV6-1
D gene: TRBD2
clone size: -
J gene: TRBJ2-5
CDR3 DNA: TGTGCCAGCAGTGAAGTATGGGGGGAGGGAGAGACCCAGTACTTC
CDR3 protein: CASSEVWGEGETQYF

V gene: TRBV7-2
D gene: -
clone size: few
J gene: TRBJ1-1
CDR3 DNA: TGTGCCAGCAGCAGAGGCCTAGCGAACACTGAAGCTTTCTTT
CDR3 protein: CASSRGLANTEAFF

V gene: TRBV27
D gene: TRBD2
clone size: -
J gene: TRBJ2-3
CDR3 DNA: TGTGCCAGCAGTTTATCACTAGCGGGAGTACCAGATACGCAGTATTTT
CDR3 protein: CASSLSLAGVPDTQYF

V gene: TRBV9
D gene: -
clone size: -
J gene: TRBJ2-4
CDR3 DNA: TGTGCCAGCAGCGATACCAAAAACATTCAGTACTTC
CDR3 protein: CASSDTKNIQYF

V gene: TRBV19
D gene: TRBD2
clone size: -
J gene: TRBJ2-2
CDR3 DNA: TGTGCCAGTACCCCTGCGGGGGTTCACACCGGGGAGCTGTTTTTT
CDR3 protein: CASTPAGVHTGELFF